A single T cell receptor beta chain is shown here with its context. Its target is unknown. These data are taken from a study of PD-L1 blockade in urothelial cancer. Whole-study context: T cells were recovered from blood samples at a median of around 140,000.

CDR1 and CDR2 from the germline V gene are MNHEY and SMNVEV (reference sequence). Trimming cost V 2 bases and J 12 bases; bases outside gene matches: 8. The CDR3 is 16 residues long. Each PCR contained spiked-in synthetic TCR analog templates. The repertoire was sequenced with immunoSEQ multiplex PCR; TCRdb's copy has only in-frame clones and lacks some. Among about 83,000 clones listed, approximately 90% were seen once. Whole-study results and caveats: Stronger expansion of tumor-associated clones in blood at 3 weeks distinguished durable-benefit patients.

The study enrolled patients with locally advanced or metastatic urothelial carcinoma. Sequencing used PBMCs, obtained around atezolizumab (anti-PD-L1) treatment. The chain joins TRBV27 to TRBJ2-1, with 15 bases fitting TRBD2. This sequence was found in a woman aged 70-85 years with urothelial cancer. CDR3 DNA: TGTGCCAGCAGTTTAACATGGACTAGCGGGAGGGGGGGGCAGTTCTTC. This translates into CASSLTWTSGRGGQFF.